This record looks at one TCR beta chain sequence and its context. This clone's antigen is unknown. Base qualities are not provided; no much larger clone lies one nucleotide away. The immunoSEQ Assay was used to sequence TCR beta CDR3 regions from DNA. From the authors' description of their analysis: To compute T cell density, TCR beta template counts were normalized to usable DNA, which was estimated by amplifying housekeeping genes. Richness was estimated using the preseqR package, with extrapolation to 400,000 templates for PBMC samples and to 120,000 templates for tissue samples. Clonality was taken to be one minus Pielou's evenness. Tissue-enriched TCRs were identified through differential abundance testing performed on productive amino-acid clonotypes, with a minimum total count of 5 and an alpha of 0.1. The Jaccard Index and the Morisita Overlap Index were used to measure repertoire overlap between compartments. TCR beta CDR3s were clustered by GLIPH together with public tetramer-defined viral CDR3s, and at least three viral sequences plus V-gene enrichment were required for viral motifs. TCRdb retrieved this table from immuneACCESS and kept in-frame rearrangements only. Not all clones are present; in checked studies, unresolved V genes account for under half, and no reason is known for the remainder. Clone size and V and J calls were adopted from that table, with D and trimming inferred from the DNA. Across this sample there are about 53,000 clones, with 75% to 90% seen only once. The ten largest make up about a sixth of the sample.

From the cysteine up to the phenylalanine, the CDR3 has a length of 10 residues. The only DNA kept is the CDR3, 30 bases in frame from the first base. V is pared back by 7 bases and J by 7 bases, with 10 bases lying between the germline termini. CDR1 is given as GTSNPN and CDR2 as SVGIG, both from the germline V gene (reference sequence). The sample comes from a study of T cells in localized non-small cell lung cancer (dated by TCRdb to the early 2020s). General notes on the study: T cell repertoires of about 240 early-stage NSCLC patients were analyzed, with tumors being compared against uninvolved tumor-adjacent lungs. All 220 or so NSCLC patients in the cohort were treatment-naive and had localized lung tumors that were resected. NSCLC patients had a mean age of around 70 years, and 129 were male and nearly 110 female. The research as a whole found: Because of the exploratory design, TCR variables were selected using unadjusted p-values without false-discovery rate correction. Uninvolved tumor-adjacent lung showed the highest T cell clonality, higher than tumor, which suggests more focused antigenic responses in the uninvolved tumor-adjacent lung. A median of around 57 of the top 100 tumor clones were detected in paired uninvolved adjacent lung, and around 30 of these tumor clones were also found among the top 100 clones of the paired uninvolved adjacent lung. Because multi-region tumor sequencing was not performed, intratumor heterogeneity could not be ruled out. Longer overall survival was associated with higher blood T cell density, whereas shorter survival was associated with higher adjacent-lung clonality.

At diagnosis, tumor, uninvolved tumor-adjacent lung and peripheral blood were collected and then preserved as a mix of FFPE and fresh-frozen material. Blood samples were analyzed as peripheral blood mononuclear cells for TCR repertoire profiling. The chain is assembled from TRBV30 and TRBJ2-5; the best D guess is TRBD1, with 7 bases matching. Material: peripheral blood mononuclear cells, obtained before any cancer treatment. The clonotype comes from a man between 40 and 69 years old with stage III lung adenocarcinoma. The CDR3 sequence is CAFQGGTQYF. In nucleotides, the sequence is TGTGCCTTCCAGGGGGGGACCCAGTACTTC.